The present T cell receptor (beta chain) was sequenced within a study of radiotherapy plus CTLA-4 blockade in lung cancer. Broader study findings: Reportedly, early blood T cell clone dynamics best predicted response, with interferon-beta. Peripheral blood showed expansion of tumor-derived TCR clones after radiotherapy and ipilimumab.

Comments on this clone: Its matching antigen is unknown.

Produced via immunoSEQ multiplex PCR; TCRdb's table is partial and in-frame only. The sample has around 82,000 clones; 78% are singletons. This CDR3 region has 16 residues. Looked up from germline, CDR1 is WNHNN and CDR2 is SYGVQD (reference sequence). V lost 6 bases and J lost 3, with 18 bases in between. V gene TRBV10-1 combines with J gene TRBJ2-1; perhaps TRBD1 as D (6 bases). Sequenced here: peripheral blood, sampled from a patient treated with radiotherapy plus ipilimumab. This TCR was sampled from a human donor with non-small cell lung cancer whose response to radiotherapy plus ipilimumab could not be evaluated. Some clones in this sample may be carry-over from other donors' samples. In DNA form, the CDR3 reads TGCGCCAGCAGACATGGGACACTGCCCCTCTACAATGAGCAGTTCTTC. This encodes CASRHGTLPLYNEQFF.